This T cell receptor beta chain was captured by sequencing in a study of shared clonotypes between healthy human individuals. Trimming cost V 0 bases and J 7 bases; bases outside gene matches: 2. The CDR3 spans 15 residues. The germline CDR1 and CDR2 sequences are MGHDK and SYGVNS. Cells designated naive CD8 were CD45RO-negative and were positively selected for CCR7, with terminally differentiated effector memory CD45RA+ cells excluded. The assay was immunoSEQ multiplex PCR, and TCRdb's table has in-frame clones only and misses some. The sample lists around 640,000 clones; 95% to 97% were seen once. The material sequenced was naive CD8+ T cells sorted from blood. The rearrangement joins TRBV25-1 to TRBJ2-2; 10 positions agree with TRBD1. This TCR came from a woman in her thirties in good health. CDR3 region: CASSEYGTGVGELFF. DNA for the CDR3: TGTGCCAGCAGTGAATATGGGACAGGGGTCGGGGAGCTGTTTTTT.